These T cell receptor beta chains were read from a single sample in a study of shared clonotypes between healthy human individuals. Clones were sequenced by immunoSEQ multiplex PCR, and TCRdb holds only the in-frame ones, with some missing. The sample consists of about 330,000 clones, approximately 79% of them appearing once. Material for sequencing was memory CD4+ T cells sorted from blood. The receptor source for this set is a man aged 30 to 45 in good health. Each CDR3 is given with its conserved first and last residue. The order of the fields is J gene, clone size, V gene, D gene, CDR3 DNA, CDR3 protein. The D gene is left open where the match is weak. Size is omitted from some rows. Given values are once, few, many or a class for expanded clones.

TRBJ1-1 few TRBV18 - TGTGCCAGCTCACCCGACAGCGGGTGGTCTGAAGCTTTCTTT CASSPDSGWSEAFF
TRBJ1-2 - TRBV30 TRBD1 TGTGCCTGGACCTTACCCGGGACAGTCTATGGCTACACCTTC CAWTLPGTVYGYTF
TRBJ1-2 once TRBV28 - TGTGCCAGCAGTTTCGTGAGGGTTGAATATGGCTACACCTTC CASSFVRVEYGYTF
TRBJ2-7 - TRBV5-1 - TGCGCCAGCACGCGGGGTCCGGGCTGGAACGAGCAGTACTTC CASTRGPGWNEQYF
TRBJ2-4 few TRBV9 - TGTGCCAGCAGCCCCGGGTTAACCAAAAACATTCAGTACTTC CASSPGLTKNIQYF
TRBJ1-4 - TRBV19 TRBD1 TGTGCCAGTAGTACGCAGGGGGCTAAAATGAGGAAACTGTTTTTT CASSTQGAKMRKLFF
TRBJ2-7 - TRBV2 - TGTGCCAGCACTAAATTAGGCTCTCAGTACTTC CASTKLGSQYF
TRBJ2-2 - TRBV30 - TGTGCCTGGAATAACGGCCTGGGAGACACCGGGGAGCTGTTTTTT CAWNNGLGDTGELFF
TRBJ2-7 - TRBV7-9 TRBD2 TGTGCCAGCAGCGGGCGGGGGTTATTCTACGAGCAGTACTTC CASSGRGLFYEQYF
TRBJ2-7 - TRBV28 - TGTGCCAGCAGTTTTCAGGGCGCCTACGAGCAGTACTTC CASSFQGAYEQYF
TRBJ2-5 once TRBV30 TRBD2 TGTGCCTGGAGTTCTGTCCCGGGACTAGCGGGGCGGCGGGAGACCCAGTACTTC CAWSSVPGLAGRRETQYF
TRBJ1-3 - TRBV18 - TGTGCCAGCTCACCCGCGGGCCGGAACTCTGGAAACACCATATATTTT CASSPAGRNSGNTIYF
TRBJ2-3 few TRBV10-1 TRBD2 TGCGCCAGCAGTGACCAGCGGGACAGCACAGATACGCAGTATTTT CASSDQRDSTDTQYF
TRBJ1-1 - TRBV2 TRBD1 TGTGCCAGCACGGGGAGACAGGGGGGCGGCACTGAAGCTTTCTTT CASTGRQGGGTEAFF
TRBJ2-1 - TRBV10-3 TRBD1 TGTGCCATCTCAACAGGGGGCGAAAGCAATGAGCAGTTCTTC CAISTGGESNEQFF
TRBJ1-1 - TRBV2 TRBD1 TGTGCCGGACAGGTGAACACTGAAGCTTTCTTT CAGQVNTEAFF
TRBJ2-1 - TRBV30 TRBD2 TGTGCCTGGAGTTTGCTAGCGGGAAACGATGAGCAGTTCTTC CAWSLLAGNDEQFF
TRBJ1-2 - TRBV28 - TGTGCCAGCAGCCACAGGGTAAACTATGGCTACACCTTC CASSHRVNYGYTF
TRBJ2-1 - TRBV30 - TGTGCCTGGAGTGTGGGTAGTCGCAATGAGCAGTTCTTC CAWSVGSRNEQFF
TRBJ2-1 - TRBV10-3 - TGTGCCATCAGTGTTAGGACAGATGGTGAGCAGTTCTTC CAISVRTDGEQFF
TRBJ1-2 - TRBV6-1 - TGTGCCAGCAGCCTTGGGGTACAGAACTATGGCTACACCTTC CASSLGVQNYGYTF
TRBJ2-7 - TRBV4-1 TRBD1 TGCGCCAGCAGTTTAACGGGGGGACAGGGGTCTTCCTACGAGCAGTACTTC CASSLTGGQGSSYEQYF
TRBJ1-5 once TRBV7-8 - TGTGCCAGCAGTCGTACGGTCTCTGATCAGCCCCAGCATTTT CASSRTVSDQPQHF
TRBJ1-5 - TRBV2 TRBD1 TGTGCCAGCAGTATCGAGACAGGGGGGGGATATAGCAATCAGCCCCAGCATTTT CASSIETGGGYSNQPQHF
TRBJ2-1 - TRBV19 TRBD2 TGTGCCAGTAGGAAAGCTGGGGGGACTAGCGGGAGTGGATCCTACAATGAGCAGTTCTTC CASRKAGGTSGSGSYNEQFF
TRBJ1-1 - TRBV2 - TGTGCCAGCAGTGAGGAAACGGGCACTGAAGCTTTCTTT CASSEETGTEAFF
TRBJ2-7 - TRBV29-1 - TGCAGCGTTGGAAGAGACTACGGTGCCTACGAGCAGTACTTC CSVGRDYGAYEQYF
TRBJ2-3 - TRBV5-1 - TGCGCCAGCGTATTTGGGAGTGGTACAGATACGCAGTATTTT CASVFGSGTDTQYF
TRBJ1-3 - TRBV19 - TGTGCCAGTACTGAAAGAAGCTCTGGAAACACCATATATTTT CASTERSSGNTIYF
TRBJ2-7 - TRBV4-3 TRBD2 TGCGCCAGCAGCCAACTTAGCGGGAGTGACTACGAGCAGTACTTC CASSQLSGSDYEQYF
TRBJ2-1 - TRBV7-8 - TGTGCCAGCAGCCCTGTTTTTTTCGCCAAGCGAACCTCCTACAATGAGCAGTTCTTC CASSPVFFAKRTSYNEQFF
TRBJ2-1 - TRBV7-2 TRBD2 TGTGCCAGCAGCATAAGCGGGGGAGAATACAATGAGCAGTTCTTC CASSISGGEYNEQFF
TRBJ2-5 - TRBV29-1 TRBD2 TGCAGCGTAAGAGGAGGGCGGGGGTACCAAGAGACCCAGTACTTC CSVRGGRGYQETQYF
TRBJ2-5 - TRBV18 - TGTGCCAGCTCACCACCATCGGGACGAGGAGAGACCCAGTACTTC CASSPPSGRGETQYF
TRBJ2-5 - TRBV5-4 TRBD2 TGTGCCAGCAGCTTGACTGTTACTAGAAGACTAGCGGGCCAAGAGACCCAGTACTTC CASSLTVTRRLAGQETQYF
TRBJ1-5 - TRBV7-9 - TGTGCCAGCAGCTTAGACTTCTCGGAGCAGCCCCAGCATTTT CASSLDFSEQPQHF
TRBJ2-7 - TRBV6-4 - TGTGCCAGCAGTGACTCGATCCAGTGGAGCTCCTACGAGCAGTACTTC CASSDSIQWSSYEQYF
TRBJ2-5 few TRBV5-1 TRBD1 TGCGCCAGCAGCTTGGCTGGACAGGGGGAGACCCAGTACTTC CASSLAGQGETQYF
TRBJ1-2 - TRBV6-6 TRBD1 TGTGCCAGCAGTGGGGACAGGGGGGCCTATGGCTACACCTTC CASSGDRGAYGYTF
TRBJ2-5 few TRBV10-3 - TGTGCCATCAGTGAGTCGTGGGCAAGACAAGAGACCCAGTACTTC CAISESWARQETQYF
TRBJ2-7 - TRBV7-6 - TGTGCCAGCAGCGCTAGAGGAGGGACAGCGTTCTACGAGCAGTACTTC CASSARGGTAFYEQYF
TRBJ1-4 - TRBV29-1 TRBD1 TGCAGCGTCTGGAGCAGGGGGAATGAAAAACTGTTTTTT CSVWSRGNEKLFF
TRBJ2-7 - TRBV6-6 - TGTGCCAGCAGAACAGGGTCCTACGAGCAGTACTTC CASRTGSYEQYF
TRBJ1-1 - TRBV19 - TGTGCCAGTAGTGTGGGGAGAAACACTGAAGCTTTCTTT CASSVGRNTEAFF
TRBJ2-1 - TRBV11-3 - TGTGCCAGCAGCTTAGACCCTGGGACAAACAATGAGCAGTTCTTC CASSLDPGTNNEQFF
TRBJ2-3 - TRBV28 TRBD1 TGTGCCAGCAGTTTGACAGGGAATACGCAGTATTTT CASSLTGNTQYF
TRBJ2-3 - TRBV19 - TGTGCCAGTAGCCAGCGTGGCACAGATACGCAGTATTTT CASSQRGTDTQYF
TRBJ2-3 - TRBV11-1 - TGTGCCAGCAGCTTGAGGGGCTTCGCAGATACGCAGTATTTT CASSLRGFADTQYF
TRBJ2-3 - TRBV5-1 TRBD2 TGCGCCAGCAGCTCGGGACTAGCGGGAGGGCCAACGTCTTCAGATACGCAGTATTTT CASSSGLAGGPTSSDTQYF
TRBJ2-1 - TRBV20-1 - TGCAGTGTAAACAGGGTTAGTGAGCAGTTCTTC CSVNRVSEQFF
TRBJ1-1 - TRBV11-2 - TGTGCCAGCAGCGTAAACACTGAAGCTTTCTTT CASSVNTEAFF
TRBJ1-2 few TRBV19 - TGTGCCAGTAGTGGCACCCGGGAACTTGATGGCTACACCTTC CASSGTRELDGYTF
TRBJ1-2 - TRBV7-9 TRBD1 TGTGCCAGCAGCTGGACAGGGGGCCATGGCTACACCTTC CASSWTGGHGYTF
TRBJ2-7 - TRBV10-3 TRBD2 TGTGCCATCAGCGGGACTAGCGGAGTTTCATACGAGCAGTACTTC CAISGTSGVSYEQYF
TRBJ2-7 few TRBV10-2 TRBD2 TGCGCCAGCAGCGAGGTGGGGCTAGCGGGAGGGACCTACGAGCAGTACTTC CASSEVGLAGGTYEQYF
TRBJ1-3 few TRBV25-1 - TGTGCCAGCAGTGATACGAGAAACACCATATATTTT CASSDTRNTIYF
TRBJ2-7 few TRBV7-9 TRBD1 TGTGCCAGCAGCCAGGGGCAGGGGGCAGCCCGGCAGTACTTC CASSQGQGAARQYF
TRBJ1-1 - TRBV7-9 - TGTGCCAGCAGCTTAGGTCCACAGATTGAAGCTTTCTTT CASSLGPQIEAFF
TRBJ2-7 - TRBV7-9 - TGTGCCAGCAGTCCCCCCTCCTACGAGCAGTACTTC CASSPPSYEQYF
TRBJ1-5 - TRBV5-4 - TGTGCCAGCAGCTCAAGCCTTCATTCGCCCCAGCATTTT CASSSSLHSPQHF